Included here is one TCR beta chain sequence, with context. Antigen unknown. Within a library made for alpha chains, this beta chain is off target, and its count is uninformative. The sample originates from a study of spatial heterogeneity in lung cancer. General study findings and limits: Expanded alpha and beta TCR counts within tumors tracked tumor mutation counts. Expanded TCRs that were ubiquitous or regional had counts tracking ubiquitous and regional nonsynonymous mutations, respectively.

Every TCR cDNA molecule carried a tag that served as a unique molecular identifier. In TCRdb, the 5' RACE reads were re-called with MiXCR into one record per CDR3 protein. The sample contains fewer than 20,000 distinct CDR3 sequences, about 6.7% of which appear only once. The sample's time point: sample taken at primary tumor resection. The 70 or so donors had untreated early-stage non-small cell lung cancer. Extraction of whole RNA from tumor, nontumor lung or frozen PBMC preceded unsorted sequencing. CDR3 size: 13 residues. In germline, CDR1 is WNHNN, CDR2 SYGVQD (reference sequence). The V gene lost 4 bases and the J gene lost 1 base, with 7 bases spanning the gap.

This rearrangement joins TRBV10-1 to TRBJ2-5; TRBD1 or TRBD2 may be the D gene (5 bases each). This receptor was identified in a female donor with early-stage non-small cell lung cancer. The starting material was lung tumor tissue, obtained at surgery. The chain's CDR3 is CASSAGPQETQYF. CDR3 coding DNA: TGCGCCAGCAGTGCGGGGCCCCAAGAGACCCAGTACTTC.